The rows below give T cell receptor beta chains drawn from one sample of a study of blood T cells in healthy people across ages. Each CDR3 protein gets one entry after TCRdb re-called the 5' RACE reads with MiXCR. This table holds roughly 730,000 distinct CDR3 sequences, roughly 56% found once. What was sequenced was blood. The receptors come from a man aged 35-49 years in good health. Each CDR3 is given with its conserved first and last residue. A D gene is named only where the DNA matches it firmly. A clone size is listed for some rows: how often the clone was seen (once, few, many), or a class if it is expanded.

d_call	v_call	clone_size	j_call	cdr3_length	cdr3_aa	cdr3_nt
TRBD2	TRBV7-2	few	TRBJ2-4	17	CASSSSSGRLAKNIQYF	TGTGCCAGCAGCTCGTCTAGCGGACGCCTAGCCAAAAACATTCAGTACTTC
TRBD2	TRBV4-2	.	TRBJ2-4	17	CASSPGTSGRAGNIQYF	TGTGCCAGCAGCCCTGGGACTAGCGGGAGGGCGGGAAACATTCAGTACTTC
.	TRBV20-1	.	TRBJ1-6	13	CSAKGGLDSPLHF	TGCAGTGCTAAGGGGGGTTTGGATTCACCCCTCCACTTT
.	TRBV4-2	few	TRBJ2-3	14	CASSQDEGIGTQYF	TGTGCCAGCAGCCAAGACGAAGGGATTGGTACGCAGTATTTT
TRBD2	TRBV28	.	TRBJ2-1	18	CASSSPGLAGGPENEQFF	TGTGCCAGCAGTTCCCCGGGACTAGCGGGGGGGCCTGAGAATGAGCAGTTCTTC
.	TRBV5-1	.	TRBJ1-1	13	CASSEDSYTEAFF	TGCGCCAGCAGCGAGGACTCCTACACTGAAGCTTTCTTT
TRBD1	TRBV7-3	few	TRBJ1-2	15	CASSNPGGGIGGYTF	TGTGCCAGCAGCAACCCAGGGGGAGGTATAGGTGGCTACACCTTC
TRBD2	TRBV27	.	TRBJ2-3	15	CASSDGGVGTDTQYF	TGTGCCAGCAGCGATGGGGGGGTGGGTACAGATACGCAGTATTTT
.	TRBV6-2/TRBV6-3	.	TRBJ2-7	12	CATRAFIDEQYF	TGTGCCACCCGGGCTTTTATCGACGAGCAGTACTTC
.	TRBV12-3/TRBV12-4	.	TRBJ2-1	14	CASSPSGFYNEQFF	TGTGCCAGCAGTCCCTCCGGATTTTACAATGAGCAGTTCTTC
.	TRBV6-6	.	TRBJ2-7	13	CASSASGAYEQYF	TGTGCCAGCAGTGCTTCGGGGGCCTACGAGCAGTACTTC
.	TRBV6-1	.	TRBJ2-3	15	CASNQLRTSTDTQYF	TGTGCCAGCAACCAACTTCGGACTAGCACAGATACGCAGTATTTT
TRBD1	TRBV15	few	TRBJ2-5	15	CATSREGQGEETQYF	TGTGCCACCAGCAGAGAAGGCCAGGGGGAAGAGACCCAGTACTTC
.	TRBV12-3/TRBV12-4	few	TRBJ2-3	15	CASSLIPSGTDTQYF	TGTGCCAGCAGTTTAATACCGAGCGGCACAGATACGCAGTATTTT
TRBD2	TRBV28	few	TRBJ2-3	17	CASSSPGGSEATDTQYF	TGTGCCAGCAGCTCCCCCGGGGGGTCGGAGGCCACAGATACGCAGTATTTT
.	TRBV5-1	few	TRBJ2-7	15	CASSQAGTPLDEQYF	TGCGCCAGCAGCCAAGCCGGGACTCCCCTCGACGAGCAGTACTTC
.	TRBV7-3	.	TRBJ2-3	13	CASSRGGDNMQYF	TGTGCCAGCAGCCGGGGAGGAGACAATATGCAGTATTTT
.	TRBV5-1	.	TRBJ2-7	14	CASSLAGGANEQYF	TGCGCCAGCAGCCTGGCCGGCGGGGCGAATGAGCAGTACTTC
.	TRBV20-1	.	TRBJ2-7	13	CSARRPPASEQYF	TGCAGTGCTAGGAGACCACCAGCTAGCGAGCAGTACTTC
TRBD1	TRBV29-1	.	TRBJ2-1	13	CSVEATGAYEQFF	TGCAGCGTTGAAGCTACAGGGGCTTATGAGCAGTTCTTC
.	TRBV19	.	TRBJ1-2	13	CASTTTDLYGYTF	TGTGCCAGTACCACGACAGATCTCTATGGCTACACCTTC
TRBD2	TRBV7-2	.	TRBJ2-7	15	CASSRLAGNDNEQYF	TGTGCCAGCAGTCGACTAGCGGGGAACGACAATGAGCAGTACTTC
.	TRBV29-1	.	TRBJ1-2	14	CSVEDSGRNYGYTF	TGCAGCGTTGAAGATAGTGGCAGAAACTATGGCTACACCTTC
.	TRBV3-1	.	TRBJ1-6	17	CASSQDKRSSYNSPLHF	TGTGCCAGCAGCCAAGATAAAAGGAGCTCCTATAATTCACCCCTCCACTTT
.	TRBV20-1	.	TRBJ2-7	13	CSARDGGPYEQYF	TGCAGTGCTAGAGATGGGGGGCCGTACGAGCAGTACTTC
.	TRBV6-6	few	TRBJ2-5	11	CASRKGETQYF	TGTGCCAGCAGGAAAGGGGAGACCCAGTACTTC
.	TRBV27	few	TRBJ2-7	14	CASKLQGVANEQYF	TGTGCCAGCAAATTACAGGGCGTGGCTAACGAGCAGTACTTC
.	TRBV10-3	.	TRBJ2-7	14	CAISPAGLAYEQYF	TGTGCCATCAGTCCAGCGGGTCTAGCCTACGAGCAGTACTTC
.	TRBV28	.	TRBJ2-7	16	CASSPPHLRVPYEQYF	TGTGCCAGCAGTCCTCCCCACCTCAGGGTCCCCTACGAGCAGTACTTC
TRBD1	TRBV3-1	.	TRBJ2-1	16	CASTPSGTGSRNEQFF	TGTGCCAGCACCCCCTCCGGGACAGGGTCCAGGAATGAGCAGTTCTTC
TRBD2	TRBV11-1	.	TRBJ2-1	15	CASSRAGASYNEQFF	TGTGCCAGCAGCCGAGCGGGAGCGTCCTACAATGAGCAGTTCTTC
TRBD1	TRBV25-1	.	TRBJ2-1	15	CASSAGTGNYNEQFF	TGTGCCAGCAGTGCAGGGACAGGGAACTACAATGAGCAGTTCTTC
.	TRBV6-2/TRBV6-3	few	TRBJ2-2	12	CASSNSRGELFF	TGTGCCAGCAGTAACAGTCGGGGGGAGCTGTTTTTT
TRBD1	TRBV6-5	.	TRBJ2-2	15	CASRRQGSIPGELFF	TGTGCCAGCAGGAGACAGGGAAGTATTCCCGGGGAGCTGTTTTTT
.	TRBV7-3	once	TRBJ2-7	15	CASSLSPGQSYEQYF	TGTGCCAGCAGCTTAAGCCCCGGCCAATCCTACGAGCAGTACTTC
TRBD1	TRBV5-1	.	TRBJ1-1	14	CASTRTGENTEAFF	TGCGCCAGCACCAGGACAGGGGAGAACACTGAAGCTTTCTTT
.	TRBV20-1	.	TRBJ2-5	11	CSARQQETQYF	TGCAGTGCTCGACAGCAAGAGACCCAGTACTTC
.	TRBV15	.	TRBJ2-1	13	CATSRDRAHEQFF	TGTGCCACCAGCAGAGATCGGGCCCATGAGCAGTTCTTC
TRBD1	TRBV28	.	TRBJ2-7	14	CASRTTYRGAEQYF	TGTGCCAGCAGGACGACATACAGGGGAGCCGAGCAGTACTTC
TRBD1	TRBV7-2	once	TRBJ1-2	16	CASSLDVVGTGGGYTF	TGTGCCAGCAGCTTAGATGTCGTAGGGACAGGGGGTGGCTACACCTTC
.	TRBV24-1	few	TRBJ2-1	16	CATSDLHGQNRNEQFF	TGTGCCACCAGTGATCTGCACGGACAGAATCGCAATGAGCAGTTCTTC
.	TRBV12-3/TRBV12-4	.	TRBJ2-4	16	CASSPGGLGDKNIQYF	TGTGCCAGCAGCCCTGGGGGCCTAGGGGACAAAAACATTCAGTACTTC
.	TRBV4-1	.	TRBJ2-7	13	CASSQVVGYGQYF	TGCGCCAGCAGCCAAGTCGTTGGCTACGGGCAGTACTTC
.	TRBV20-1	.	TRBJ1-5	14	CSARVLSGTQPQHF	TGCAGTGCTAGAGTGCTAAGTGGGACTCAGCCCCAGCATTTT
.	TRBV6-6	.	TRBJ1-6	15	CASTEGIDHNSPLHF	TGTGCCAGCACCGAGGGCATAGACCATAATTCACCCCTCCACTTT
TRBD2	TRBV7-3	.	TRBJ2-1	17	CASSLSGVAGGQNEQFF	TGTGCCAGCAGCTTATCTGGAGTAGCGGGAGGTCAAAATGAGCAGTTCTTC
.	TRBV27	.	TRBJ2-3	14	CASTEDPSTDTQYF	TGTGCCAGCACCGAAGATCCGAGTACAGATACGCAGTATTTT
TRBD1	TRBV29-1	.	TRBJ1-4	14	CSVGSGQSYEKLFF	TGCAGCGTTGGCTCGGGACAGTCATATGAAAAACTGTTTTTT
.	TRBV5-1	.	TRBJ1-1	14	CASSSGQINTEAFF	TGCGCCAGCAGCTCCGGACAGATTAACACTGAAGCTTTCTTT
TRBD2	TRBV6-2/TRBV6-3	few	TRBJ2-1	16	CASSYQASGSSNEQFF	TGTGCCAGCAGTTACCAGGCTAGCGGGAGTAGCAATGAGCAGTTCTTC